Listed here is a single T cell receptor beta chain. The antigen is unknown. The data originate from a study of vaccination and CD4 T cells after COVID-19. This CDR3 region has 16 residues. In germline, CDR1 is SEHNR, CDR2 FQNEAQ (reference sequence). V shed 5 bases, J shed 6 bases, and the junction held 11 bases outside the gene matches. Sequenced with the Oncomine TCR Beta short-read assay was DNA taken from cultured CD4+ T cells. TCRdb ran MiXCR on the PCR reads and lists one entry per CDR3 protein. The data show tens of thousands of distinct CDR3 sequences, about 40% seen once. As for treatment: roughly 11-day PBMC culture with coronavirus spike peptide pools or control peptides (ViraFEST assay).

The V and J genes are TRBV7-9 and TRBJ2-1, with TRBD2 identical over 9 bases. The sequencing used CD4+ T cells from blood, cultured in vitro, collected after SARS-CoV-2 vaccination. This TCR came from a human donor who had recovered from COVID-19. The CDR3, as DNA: TGTGCCAGCAGCCCCCTGGGTAGCGGGAGAAGCAATGAGCAGTTCTTC. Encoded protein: CASSPLGSGRSNEQFF. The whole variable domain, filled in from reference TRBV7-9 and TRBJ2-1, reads DTGVSQNPRHKITKRGQNVTFRCDPISEHNRLYWYRQTLGQGPEFLTYFQNEAQLEKSRLLSDRFSAERPKGSFSTLEIQRTEQGDSAMYLCASSPLGSGRSNEQFFGPGTRLTVL.